What follows are 25 T cell receptor beta chains derived from one specimen sequenced in a study of blood T cell repertoires in COVID-19. The data were produced by immunoSEQ multiplex PCR, yet TCRdb's version contains in-frame clones alone and is incomplete. The data contain 120,000 to 150,000 clones, 87% of them singletons. The sample comprised peripheral blood. Every receptor here comes from a woman aged 45-65 years with acute or convalescent COVID-19.

This clone was counted a few times. CDR3 protein: CASSWTGGDKRNTIYF. DNA for the CDR3: TGTGCCAGCAGTTGGACAGGGGGCGATAAAAGAAACACCATATATTTT. The rearrangement joins TRBV6-5 to TRBJ1-3; 11 bases agree with TRBD1. The CDR3 runs 16 residues. V was pared by 4 bases and J by 5 bases, with 7 bases of the junction left unmatched. The germline V gene has CDR1 MNHEY and CDR2 SVGAGI.

V usage is TRBV28 and J usage is TRBJ1-4, with D hard to call. The CDR3 totals 12 residues. Between the trimmed V and J ends, which lost 5 bases and 7 bases, there was a span of 8 bases. Germline CDR1 and CDR2: MDHEN and SYDVKM. Here the CDR3 reads CASSPPSEKLFF. The CDR3 nucleotides are TGTGCCAGCAGTCCCCCCAGTGAAAAACTGTTTTTT.

The chain employs TRBV7-9 and TRBJ2-1; perhaps TRBD2 as D (5 bases). Germline V gene sequence: CDR1 SEHNR, CDR2 FQNEAQ (reference sequence). The CDR3 length is 15 residues. V lost 1 base and J lost 10, with 17 bases in between. CDR3 DNA: TGTGCCAGCAGCTTAGAAGGCCGGGGATATAGGGAGCAGTTCTTC. Its translation: CASSLEGRGYREQFF.

The chain recombines TRBV4-2 with TRBJ2-3; 9 bases align to TRBD2. With V trimmed by 5 bases and J by 2 bases, 8 bases remained unmatched. The length of the CDR3 is 16 residues. Germline lookup yields CDR1 LGHNA and CDR2 YNFKEQ. CDR3 bases: TGTGCCAGCAGCGGATCTCTAGCGGGGATCACAGATACGCAGTATTTT. Its translation is CASSGSLAGITDTQYF.

The chain joins TRBV7-9 to TRBJ2-2, with D possibly TRBD1 on 5 matching bases. This CDR3 contains 13 residues. Trimming left V 6 bases short and J 6 bases short, with 11 bases between. The germline gives CDR1 SEHNR, CDR2 FQNEAQ (reference sequence). The CDR3 DNA is TGTGCCAGCAGTTATACAGGCGCCGGGGAGCTGTTTTTT. As protein: CASSYTGAGELFF.

The J gene is TRBJ1-5, the V gene TRBV18; TRBD1 matches 7 bases. The germline V gene has CDR1 KGHSH and CDR2 LQKENI. Trimming took 3 bases from V and 9 from J; bases not matched to a gene: 14. CDR3 length equals 16 residues. The CDR3 DNA is TGTGCCAGCTCACCGTCGACAGGGCCCCTCACGGGGCCCCAGCATTTT. It translates to CASSPSTGPLTGPQHF.

The chain employs TRBV5-4 and TRBJ1-1, with a possible D match to TRBD1 (6 bases). The CDR3 is 17 residues long. In germline, CDR1 is SGHNT, CDR2 YYREEE (reference sequence). Trimming removed 4 bases from V and 0 bases from J, with 19 bases in between. The CDR3 loop is CASSPRGGRAMNTEAFF. As DNA, the CDR3 is TGTGCCAGCAGCCCTCGGGGGGGCCGGGCTATGAACACTGAAGCTTTCTTT.

The V call is TRBV4-2, the J call TRBJ2-7; 10 nucleotides match TRBD2. This CDR3 is 14 amino acids long. J gave up 6 bases and V 4 bases, and 6 bases lay outside the gene matches. Per germline, CDR1 LGHNA and CDR2 YNFKEQ. CDR3 in amino acids: CASSLPGLASEQYF. CDR3 coding DNA: TGTGCCAGCAGCCTCCCGGGACTAGCGTCCGAGCAGTACTTC.

This chain uses TRBV24-1 with TRBJ1-1, with a possible D match to TRBD1 (5 bases). The CDR3 totals 14 residues. V lost 4 bases and J 2 bases, leaving 10 bases between the germline ends. CDR1 and CDR2 from the germline V gene are KGHDR and SFDVKD. CDR3 region: CATSETVLNTEAFF. Written as DNA, the CDR3 is TGTGCCACCAGTGAGACAGTACTTAACACTGAAGCTTTCTTT.

This chain uses TRBV5-4 with TRBJ1-1, with D perhaps TRBD1 (5 bases). Trimming took 5 bases from V and 1 from J, leaving 12 bases between them. CDR3 length: 14 residues. Germline V gene lookup returns CDR1 SGHNT and CDR2 YYREEE (reference sequence). The CDR3 DNA reads TGTGCCAGCAGTTTTAACAGGAGGAACACTGAAGCTTTCTTT. Amino acid sequence: CASSFNRRNTEAFF.

V gene TRBV6-2 or TRBV6-3 combines with J gene TRBJ1-1; D uncertain. This CDR3 has 13 residues. Germline loops: CDR1 MNHEY, CDR2 SVGEGT. V shed 3 bases and J shed 4 bases, with 9 bases lying between them. CDR3 in DNA: TGTGCCAGCAGTTATTTGGTAGTCACTGAAGCTTTCTTT. Amino acids: CASSYLVVTEAFF.

This clone was picked up one time. This chain links TRBV29-1 with TRBJ2-7, with 10 positions matching TRBD2. The germline V gene encodes CDR1 SQVTM and CDR2 ANQGSEA. The CDR3 runs 15 residues. V lost 2 bases to trimming and J lost 3 bases; unmatched junction nucleotides: 7. The chain's CDR3 is CSVENPAGGIYEQYF. CDR3 coding DNA: TGCAGCGTTGAAAATCCAGCGGGGGGGATCTACGAGCAGTACTTC.

CDR3 nucleotides: TGTGCCAGCAGTGAATTATCTAGGGGTATTCAGCCCCAGCATTTT. This encodes CASSELSRGIQPQHF. The chain recombines TRBV6-1 with TRBJ1-5, with a weak D call TRBD1 (5 bases). CDR1 MNHNS and CDR2 SASEGT come from the germline V gene. Deletions cut 2 bases from V and 6 bases from J, with 14 bases between. This CDR3 comprises 15 residues.

V usage is TRBV18 and J usage is TRBJ1-3; the match to TRBD1 covers 7 bases. The CDR3 loop spans 15 amino acids. Germline V gene data show CDR1 as KGHSH and CDR2 as LQKENI. J gave up 0 bases and V 6 bases, and 5 bases lay outside the gene matches. The CDR3 nucleotides read TGTGCCAGCTCCCTGGGGACAGACTCTGGAAACACCATATATTTT. This gives the protein CASSLGTDSGNTIYF.

The rearrangement links TRBV5-6 to TRBJ1-2; TRBD1 is a possible D gene (5 bases). Deletions cut 4 bases from V and 0 bases from J, with 7 bases between. Per germline, CDR1 SGHDT and CDR2 YYEEEE. The CDR3 is 13 residues long. CDR3 nucleotide sequence: TGTGCCAGCAGCAGGGGTGCTAACTATGGCTACACCTTC. It translates to CASSRGANYGYTF.

By share, this clone ranks as medium-sized. The chain joins TRBV29-1 to TRBJ2-2, with D unresolved. The CDR3 extends over 15 amino acids. Germline assignment: CDR1 SQVTM and CDR2 ANQGSEA. V lost 3 bases and J lost 2, with 13 bases in between. In DNA, the CDR3 is TGCAGCGTTGAGGTGGCAGGCGATAACACCGGGGAGCTGTTTTTT. It specifies CSVEVAGDNTGELFF.

The chain combines TRBV5-6 with TRBJ1-2; D possibly corresponds to TRBD1 (6 bases). Trimming cost V 1 base and J 5 bases, with 15 bases left between them. The CDR3 sequence is 15 residues long. Germline V gene data show CDR1 as SGHDT and CDR2 as YYEEEE. The CDR3 reads CASSLYGNRAYGYTF. The CDR3 DNA follows: TGTGCCAGCAGCTTGTACGGGAACAGGGCTTATGGCTACACCTTC.

The CDR3 region has the DNA TGTGCCAGCTCACCACCTGGCAGCAGGGACACCGGGGAGCTGTTTTTT. This encodes CASSPPGSRDTGELFF. This chain connects TRBV18 to TRBJ2-2; D is perhaps TRBD1 (5 bases). The CDR3 runs 16 residues. Germline V gives CDR1 KGHSH, CDR2 LQKENI. Trimming took 0 bases from V and 3 from J, leaving 11 bases between them.

This clone was observed a single time. The chain combines TRBV5-5 with TRBJ1-1, with 9 bases identical to TRBD1. Germline values: CDR1 SGHKS, CDR2 YYEKEE (reference sequence). The CDR3 is 16 residues long. V shed 6 bases and J 1 base; nucleotides not matched to a gene: 10. The CDR3 coding sequence is TGTGCCAGCACCCCCGTCCCGGGACAGGGGAACACTGAAGCTTTCTTT. It translates to CASTPVPGQGNTEAFF.

The chain couples TRBV7-2 to TRBJ2-1; 8 bases map to TRBD2. CDR1 and CDR2 from the germline V gene are SGHTA and FQGNSA. V trimming: 5 bases; J trimming: 2 bases; junction bases outside the gene matches: 11. This CDR3 spans 17 amino acids. CDR3 amino acids: CASSQDLTGGTYNEQFF. The DNA for the CDR3 is TGTGCCAGCAGCCAGGATTTAACGGGAGGGACCTACAATGAGCAGTTCTTC.

V is TRBV10-3 and J is TRBJ2-1, with 9 bases fitting TRBD1. CDR1 and CDR2 from the germline V gene are ENHRY and SYGVKD. With V trimmed by 4 bases and J by 7 bases, 11 bases remained unmatched. This CDR3 has 16 residues. As DNA, the CDR3 is TGTGCCATCAGTGGGTACGACAGGGGGTACGAAAATGAGCAGTTCTTC. This encodes CAISGYDRGYENEQFF.

The chain carries TRBV7-8 and TRBJ2-1, with D perhaps matching TRBD1 (6 bases). Germline V CDR1 and CDR2: SGHVS, FQNEAQ. The CDR3 runs to 14 residues. V gave up 3 bases and J gave up 6 bases, with 12 bases separating them. The CDR3 nucleotides are TGTGCCAGCAGCTTCGGCAGGGGCTTCAATGAGCAGTTCTTC. This sequence encodes CASSFGRGFNEQFF.

The chain employs TRBV25-1 and TRBJ2-1; 7 positions agree with TRBD2. Germline assignment: CDR1 MGHDK and CDR2 SYGVNS. Trimming removed 6 bases from V and 5 bases from J; junction bases left unmatched: 10. This CDR3 spans 15 amino acids. The CDR3 region has the DNA TGTGCCAGCAGCCCAAGGACTAGAGTACACAATGAGCAGTTCTTC. Protein: CASSPRTRVHNEQFF.

V is TRBV6-2 or TRBV6-3 and J is TRBJ2-7; 7 positions match TRBD1. The V gene's germline CDR1 is MNHEY and CDR2 SVGEGT. The CDR3 consists of 12 residues. The trim removed 6 bases at V and 7 bases at J, leaving 6 bases unmatched. This chain's CDR3 is CASSVQGREQYF. DNA for the CDR3: TGTGCCAGCAGCGTACAGGGGCGGGAGCAGTACTTC.

This clone was detected only a few times. The CDR3 nucleotides are TGTGCCAGCAGAGGAGATACCTACGAGCAGTACTTC. Translation gives CASRGDTYEQYF. V gene TRBV28 combines with J gene TRBJ2-7; no definite D call. CDR3 length: 12 amino acids. Trimming pared 6 bases from V and 2 bases from J, leaving 8 bases between. The germline V gene encodes CDR1 MDHEN and CDR2 SYDVKM.